These 3 T cell receptor beta chains came from one sample sequenced in a study of T cell repertoires in cytomegalovirus infection. Using its own MiXCR run on the reads, TCRdb lists one record per CDR3 protein. The sample consists of hundreds of thousands of distinct CDR3 sequences, around a third of them appearing once. Their recognized antigens are unknown. The source was cultured CD8+ T cells from PBMCs, collected from culture after CMV antigen stimulation. The receptors come from a human donor in good health (CMV status not recorded). Some clones in this sample may be carry-over from other donors' samples.

In this sample, this clonotype turned up a few times. This chain connects TRBV12-3 or TRBV12-4 to TRBJ1-6, with 7 bases matching TRBD1. Trimming removed 6 bases from V and 0 bases from J; junction bases left unmatched: 8. CDR3 length equals 17 residues. The CDR3 spells CASSRDSFSSYNSPLHF. The CDR3 DNA reads TGTGCCAGCAGCCGGGACAGCTTCAGCTCCTATAATTCACCCCTCCACTTT.

This clonotype was found a few times. The CDR3 region is CAISEPGTGQETQYF. The CDR3 nucleotides are TGTGCCATCAGTGAGCCCGGGACAGGGCAAGAGACCCAGTACTTC. V and J are TRBV10-3 and TRBJ2-5; 9 positions match TRBD1. Germline V gene sequence: CDR1 ENHRY, CDR2 SYGVKD. The CDR3 consists of 15 residues. The trim removed 2 bases at V and 2 bases at J, leaving 3 bases unmatched.

Points on this clonotype: A much larger clone sits a single nucleotide away, making a read error possible. The rearrangement links TRBV7-6 to TRBJ2-7, with D hard to call. Germline V gene lookup returns CDR1 SGHVS and CDR2 FNYEAQ. Trimming shortened V by 1 base and J by 3 bases, and 4 bases separated the two germline ends. The CDR3 totals 12 residues. The chain's CDR3 is CASSLEVYEQYV. The DNA for the CDR3 is TGTGCCAGCAGCTTAGAAGTCTACGAGCAGTACGTC.